A single sample gave rise to the 21 T cell receptor beta chains below, sequenced in a study of blood T cell repertoires in COVID-19. Measured with immunoSEQ multiplex PCR; TCRdb has only the in-frame clones, and not every one. The sample includes 60,000 to 90,000 clones, roughly 70% of them seen just once. The sample consisted of peripheral blood. These receptors all stem from a human donor with acute or convalescent COVID-19. The donor label of this sample is uncertain.

The chain joins TRBV2 to TRBJ1-1; 7 positions agree with TRBD1. CDR3 length: 13 amino acids. V lost 10 bases and J lost 3; bases outside the gene matches: 8. Germline lookup yields CDR1 SNHLY and CDR2 FYNNEI. The CDR3 protein is CATTDRMDTEAFF. CDR3 in DNA: TGTGCCACTACGGACAGGATGGACACTGAAGCTTTCTTT.

This clone came up a few times. This sequence joins TRBV7-9 and TRBJ1-4; TRBD1 matches 8 bases. CDR3 length equals 14 residues. Germline CDR1 and CDR2: SEHNR and FQNEAQ (reference sequence). With V trimmed by 5 bases and J by 6 bases, 5 bases remained unmatched. CDR3 bases: TGTGCCAGCAGCCCAGGGGGCGGGGATGAAAAACTGTTTTTT. It is translated as CASSPGGGDEKLFF.

V is TRBV28 and J is TRBJ2-5, with 12 positions matching TRBD2. The germline V gene encodes CDR1 MDHEN and CDR2 SYDVKM. V shed 2 bases, J shed 2 bases, and the junction held 12 bases outside the gene matches. The CDR3 is made up of 19 amino acids. CDR3 protein: CASSLGRGLAGGTQETQYF. As DNA, the CDR3 is TGTGCCAGCAGTTTAGGGCGGGGGCTAGCGGGAGGGACACAAGAGACCCAGTACTTC.

This clone has ten or more counts. The chain employs TRBV28 and TRBJ2-1; 7 bases line up with TRBD2. CDR3 length: 15 amino acids. V lost 7 bases to trimming and J lost 8 bases; unmatched junction nucleotides: 14. CDR1 MDHEN and CDR2 SYDVKM come from the germline V gene. The CDR3 DNA sequence: TGTGCCAGCACCCCCGATGCGGGAGTGCGCTATGAGCAGTTCTTC. Translating gives CASTPDAGVRYEQFF.

The V call is TRBV24-1, the J call TRBJ1-2; D call uncertain. This CDR3 contains 12 residues. Germline CDR1 reads KGHDR; CDR2 reads SFDVKD. Trimming removed 3 bases at V and 4 bases at J, with 5 bases between. CDR3 coding DNA: TGTGCCACCAGTGATGACTTCTATGGCTACACCTTC. Amino acid sequence: CATSDDFYGYTF.

The rearrangement joins TRBV6-5 to TRBJ2-1; 8 bases match TRBD2. CDR3 length: 15 residues. CDR1 and CDR2 (germline): MNHEY, SVGAGI. V lost 6 bases, J lost 8 bases, and 12 bases stayed unmatched. CDR3 sequence (DNA): TGTGCCAGCAGCTCCCCGGCGGGAGGCAGCGATGAGCAGTTCTTC. Translated: CASSSPAGGSDEQFF.

The chain carries TRBV6-5 and TRBJ2-5, with a weak D call TRBD2 (5 bases). Trimming pared 0 bases from V and 5 bases from J, leaving 13 bases between. Germline-derived CDR1 and CDR2 are MNHEY and SVGAGI. The CDR3 totals 15 residues. CDR3 nucleotides: TGTGCCAGCAGTTACTCTGACACTAGTATCGAGACCCAGTACTTC. Translated, it gives CASSYSDTSIETQYF.

The chain links TRBV9 to TRBJ1-6; tentative D call: TRBD1 (5 bases). The ends were cut back, 0 bases at V and 8 bases at J, with 12 bases in the middle. CDR3 size: 15 residues. Per the germline V gene, CDR1 is SGDLS and CDR2 is YYNGEE. CDR3 in DNA: TGTGCCAGCAGCGTAGATCCGGGGGGGGATTCACCCCTCCACTTT. Amino acids: CASSVDPGGDSPLHF.

This clone was observed a single time. This chain joins TRBV28 and TRBJ1-1, with D possibly TRBD1 on 6 matching bases. This CDR3 contains 12 residues. Germline CDR1 and CDR2: MDHEN and SYDVKM. V dropped 2 bases and J dropped 8 bases, with 9 bases sitting between them. The CDR3 DNA sequence: TGTGCCAGCAGTTTACCCGGACAGGAAGCTTTCTTT. It specifies CASSLPGQEAFF.

The chain employs TRBV9 and TRBJ1-1; tentative D call: TRBD1 (6 bases). V lost 4 bases, J lost 2 bases, and 15 bases lay in between. The germline CDR1 and CDR2 sequences are SGDLS and YYNGEE. This CDR3 has 15 residues. The CDR3: CASSPRGQTNTEAFF. Here the CDR3 DNA reads TGTGCCAGCAGCCCGCGCGGACAGACTAACACTGAAGCTTTCTTT.

The CDR3 nucleotides read TGTGCCAGCAGCCAACGTGGGACTTCGAATGAGCAGTTCTTC. This encodes CASSQRGTSNEQFF. The chain is built from TRBV3-1 (or the pseudogene TRBV3-2) and TRBJ2-1; the D gene is possibly TRBD2 (6 bases). The V and J ends lost 2 bases and 7 bases respectively, with 12 bases between them. Germline-derived CDR1 and CDR2 are LGHDT and YNNKEL (reference sequence). This CDR3 has 14 amino acids.

V usage is TRBV27 and J usage is TRBJ2-5; D might be TRBD1 (7 bases). The V gene's germline CDR1 is MNHEY and CDR2 SMNVEV (reference sequence). The CDR3 covers 16 residues. Trimming took off 2 bases at V and 5 bases at J, with 18 bases between the two ends. Here the CDR3 DNA reads TGTGCCAGCAGTTTACTGCGACAGGGAGGTGTGGAGACCCAGTACTTC. The encoded protein is CASSLLRQGGVETQYF.

This chain connects TRBV12-3 or TRBV12-4 to TRBJ1-3; 9 bases align to TRBD1. V trimming: 8 bases; J trimming: 4 bases; junction bases outside the gene matches: 0. The CDR3 consists of 12 residues. The CDR3 nucleotides are TGTGCCAGCGGGACAGGGGGAAACACCATATATTTT. Translating it yields CASGTGGNTIYF.

This clone was seen more than once but under ten times. The V call is TRBV6-5, the J call TRBJ2-5; no definite D call. With 4 bases removed from V and 2 bases from J, the gap between germline ends came to 11 bases. This CDR3 contains 14 residues. CDR1 and CDR2 (germline): MNHEY, SVGAGI. This CDR3 is CASSLLLPQETQYF. In DNA form, the CDR3 reads TGTGCCAGCAGTTTACTTCTGCCACAAGAGACCCAGTACTTC.

This rearrangement joins TRBV11-2 to TRBJ2-3, with TRBD2 identical over 11 bases. Germline CDR1 SGHAT, CDR2 FQNNGV. V was clipped by 3 bases and J by 2 bases; unmatched bases: 1. This CDR3 has 15 amino acids. The CDR3: CASSFSGRATDTQYF. The CDR3 DNA reads TGTGCCAGCAGCTTTAGCGGGAGGGCCACAGATACGCAGTATTTT.

The chain employs TRBV14 and TRBJ2-1, with a weak D call TRBD2 (6 bases). The V end lost 0 bases, the J end lost 3 bases, and 12 bases lay between the germline ends. CDR1 is SGHDN and CDR2 is FVKESK in the germline V gene. This CDR3 has 16 residues. CDR3 in amino acids: CASSQDWGDFYNEQFF. CDR3 coding DNA: TGTGCCAGCAGCCAAGATTGGGGGGACTTCTACAATGAGCAGTTCTTC.

The rearrangement uses TRBV5-1 and TRBJ2-3; 8 nucleotides match TRBD2. The length of the CDR3 is 16 residues. Germline values: CDR1 SGHRS, CDR2 YFSETQ. J was trimmed by 6 bases and V by 3 bases; bases with no gene match: 12. In DNA, the CDR3 is TGCGCCAGCAGCTCCCGGGCGGGACTAGGGTATGATACGCAGTATTTT. Translation gives CASSSRAGLGYDTQYF.

The rearrangement links TRBV5-1 to TRBJ2-2; D possibly corresponds to TRBD2 (6 bases). V lost 0 bases and J 6 bases, leaving 6 bases between the germline ends. Germline values: CDR1 SGHRS, CDR2 YFSETQ. This CDR3 region has 13 residues. In DNA form, the CDR3 reads TGCGCCAGCAGCTTGGGCGGGGCCGGGGAGCTGTTTTTT. Translated, it gives CASSLGGAGELFF.

J is TRBJ2-7 and V is TRBV28; 8 nucleotides agree with TRBD2. Germline V gene lookup returns CDR1 MDHEN and CDR2 SYDVKM. The CDR3 is 16 residues long. J gave up 0 bases and V 8 bases, and 12 bases lay outside the gene matches. The CDR3 spells CASSGGGIPSSYEQYF. CDR3 DNA: TGTGCCAGCTCGGGGGGGGGAATTCCCTCCTCCTACGAGCAGTACTTC.

This clone has just one count. V gene TRBV20-1 combines with J gene TRBJ2-1; 9 bases are shared with TRBD2. This CDR3 is built from 15 residues. V shed 3 bases and J 8 bases; nucleotides not matched to a gene: 11. Germline CDR1 reads DFQATT; CDR2 reads SNEGSKA (reference sequence). CDR3 DNA sequence: TGCAGTGCTAGTCTGTCCGCGGGGGGGATTTATGAGCAGTTCTTC. This sequence encodes CSASLSAGGIYEQFF.

This clone was detected many times. V and J are TRBV2 and TRBJ1-5, with D possibly matching TRBD1 (5 bases). In germline, CDR1 is SNHLY, CDR2 FYNNEI. V dropped 2 bases and J dropped 1 base, with 12 bases sitting between them. The CDR3 covers 16 residues. The CDR3 region is CASSEFQGLSNQPQHF. The CDR3 nucleotides are TGTGCCAGCAGTGAATTCCAGGGATTGAGCAATCAGCCCCAGCATTTT.